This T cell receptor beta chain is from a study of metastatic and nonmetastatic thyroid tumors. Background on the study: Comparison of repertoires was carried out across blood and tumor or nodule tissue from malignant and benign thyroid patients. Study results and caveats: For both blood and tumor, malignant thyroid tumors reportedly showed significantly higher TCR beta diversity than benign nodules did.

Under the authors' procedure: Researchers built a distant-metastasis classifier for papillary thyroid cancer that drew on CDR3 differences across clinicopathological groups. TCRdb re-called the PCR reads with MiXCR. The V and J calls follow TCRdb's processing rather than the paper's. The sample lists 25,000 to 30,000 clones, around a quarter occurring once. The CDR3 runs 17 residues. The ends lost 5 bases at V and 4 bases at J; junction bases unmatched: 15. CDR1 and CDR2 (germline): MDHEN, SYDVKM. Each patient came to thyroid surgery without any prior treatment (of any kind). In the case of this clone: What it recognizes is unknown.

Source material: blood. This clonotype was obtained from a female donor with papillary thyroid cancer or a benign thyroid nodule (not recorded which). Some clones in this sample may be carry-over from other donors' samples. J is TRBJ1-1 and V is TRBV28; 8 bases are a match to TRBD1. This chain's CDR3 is CASSITTGAAGSTEAFF. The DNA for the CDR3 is TGTGCCAGCAGTATCACGACAGGGGCAGCGGGGAGCACTGAAGCTTTCTTT.